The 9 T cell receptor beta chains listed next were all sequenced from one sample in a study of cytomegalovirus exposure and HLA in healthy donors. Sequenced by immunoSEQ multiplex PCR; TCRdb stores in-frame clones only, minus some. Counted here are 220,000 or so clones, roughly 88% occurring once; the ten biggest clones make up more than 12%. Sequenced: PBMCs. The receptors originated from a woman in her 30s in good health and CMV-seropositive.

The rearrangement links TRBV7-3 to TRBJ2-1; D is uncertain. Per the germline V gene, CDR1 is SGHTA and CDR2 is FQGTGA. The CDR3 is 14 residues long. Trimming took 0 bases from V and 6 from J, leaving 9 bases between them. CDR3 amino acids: CASSLTGTINEQFF. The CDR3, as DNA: TGTGCCAGCAGCTTAACGGGAACGATCAATGAGCAGTTCTTC.

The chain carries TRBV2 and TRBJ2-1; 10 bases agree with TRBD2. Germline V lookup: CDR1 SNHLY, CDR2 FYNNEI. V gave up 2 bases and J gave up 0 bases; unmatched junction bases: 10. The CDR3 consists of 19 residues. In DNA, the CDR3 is TGTGCCAGCAGTGAAAATAGCGGGAGGCTAAAAAGCTCCTACAATGAGCAGTTCTTC. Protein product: CASSENSGRLKSSYNEQFF.

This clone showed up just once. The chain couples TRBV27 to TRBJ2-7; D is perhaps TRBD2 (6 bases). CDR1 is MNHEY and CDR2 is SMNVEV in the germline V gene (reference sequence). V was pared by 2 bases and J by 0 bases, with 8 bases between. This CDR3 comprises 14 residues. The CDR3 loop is CASSLPTSSYEQYF. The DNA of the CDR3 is TGTGCCAGCAGTTTACCGACTAGCTCCTACGAGCAGTACTTC.

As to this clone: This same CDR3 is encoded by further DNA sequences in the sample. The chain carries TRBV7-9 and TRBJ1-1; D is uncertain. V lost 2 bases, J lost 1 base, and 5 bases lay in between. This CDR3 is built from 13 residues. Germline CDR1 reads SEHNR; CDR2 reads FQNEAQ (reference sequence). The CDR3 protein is CASSLSGNTEAFF. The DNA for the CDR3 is TGTGCCAGCAGCTTATCAGGGAACACTGAAGCTTTCTTT.

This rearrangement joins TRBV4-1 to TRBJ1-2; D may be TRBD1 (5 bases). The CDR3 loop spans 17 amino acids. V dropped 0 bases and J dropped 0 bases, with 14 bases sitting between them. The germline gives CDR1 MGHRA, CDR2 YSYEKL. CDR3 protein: CASSQEGGWRANYGYTF. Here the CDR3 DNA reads TGCGCCAGCAGCCAAGAGGGGGGATGGAGGGCTAACTATGGCTACACCTTC.

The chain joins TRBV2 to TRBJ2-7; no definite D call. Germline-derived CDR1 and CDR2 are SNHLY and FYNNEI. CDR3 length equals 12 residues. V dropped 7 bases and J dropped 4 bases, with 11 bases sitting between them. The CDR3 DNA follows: TGTGCCAGCACGGCAGAAGGGTACGAGCAGTACTTC. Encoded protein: CASTAEGYEQYF.

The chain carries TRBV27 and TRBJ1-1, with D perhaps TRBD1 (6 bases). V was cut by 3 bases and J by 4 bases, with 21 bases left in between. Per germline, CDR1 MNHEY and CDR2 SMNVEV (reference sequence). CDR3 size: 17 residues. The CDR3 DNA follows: TGTGCCAGCAGTTTGGTAGGGGGTTTAGACTTTGGCACTGAAGCTTTCTTT. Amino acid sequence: CASSLVGGLDFGTEAFF.

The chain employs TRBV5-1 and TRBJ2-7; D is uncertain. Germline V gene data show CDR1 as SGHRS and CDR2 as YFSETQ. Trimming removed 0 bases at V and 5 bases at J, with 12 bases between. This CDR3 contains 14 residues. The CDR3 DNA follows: TGCGCCAGCAGCTTGGCTGGTAGCCCAAACGAGCAGTACTTC. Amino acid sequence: CASSLAGSPNEQYF. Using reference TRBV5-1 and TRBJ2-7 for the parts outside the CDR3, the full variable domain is KAGVTQTPRYLIKTRGQQVTLSCSPISGHRSVSWYQQTPGQGLQFLFEYFSETQRNKGNFPGRFSGRQFSNSRSEMNVSTLELGDSALYLCASSLAGSPNEQYFGPGTRLTVT.

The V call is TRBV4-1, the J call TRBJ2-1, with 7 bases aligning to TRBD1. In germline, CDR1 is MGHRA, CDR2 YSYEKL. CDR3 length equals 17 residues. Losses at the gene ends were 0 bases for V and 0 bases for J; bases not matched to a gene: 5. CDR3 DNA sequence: TGCGCCAGCAGCCAAGATCCCCGGGACAGCTCCTACAATGAGCAGTTCTTC. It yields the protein CASSQDPRDSSYNEQFF.